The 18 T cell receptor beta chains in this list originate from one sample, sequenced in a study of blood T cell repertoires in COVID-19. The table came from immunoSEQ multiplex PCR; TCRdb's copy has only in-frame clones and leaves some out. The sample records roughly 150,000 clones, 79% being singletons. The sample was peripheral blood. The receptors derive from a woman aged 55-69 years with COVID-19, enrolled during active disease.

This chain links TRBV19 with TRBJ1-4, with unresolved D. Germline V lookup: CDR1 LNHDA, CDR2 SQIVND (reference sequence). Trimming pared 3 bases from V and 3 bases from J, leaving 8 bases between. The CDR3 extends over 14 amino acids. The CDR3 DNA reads TGTGCCAGTAGTATTCAGTTTTCTAATGAAAAACTGTTTTTT. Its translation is CASSIQFSNEKLFF.

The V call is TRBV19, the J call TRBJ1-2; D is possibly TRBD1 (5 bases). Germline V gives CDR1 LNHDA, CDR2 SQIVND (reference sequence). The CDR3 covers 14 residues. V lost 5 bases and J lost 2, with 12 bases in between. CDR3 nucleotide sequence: TGTGCCAGTAGTGTTGGAGGGACCAACTATGGCTACACCTTC. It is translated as CASSVGGTNYGYTF.

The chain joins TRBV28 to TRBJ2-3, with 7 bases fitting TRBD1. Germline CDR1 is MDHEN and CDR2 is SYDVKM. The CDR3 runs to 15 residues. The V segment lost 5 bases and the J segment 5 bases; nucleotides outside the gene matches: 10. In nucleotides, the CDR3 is TGTGCCAGCAGTCCCCCCGGGACAGCTAAAGATACGCAGTATTTT. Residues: CASSPPGTAKDTQYF.

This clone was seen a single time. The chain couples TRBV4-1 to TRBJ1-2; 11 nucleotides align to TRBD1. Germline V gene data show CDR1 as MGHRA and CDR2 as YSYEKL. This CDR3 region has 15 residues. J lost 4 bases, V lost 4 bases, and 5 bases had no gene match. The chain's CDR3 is CASSPRDRGGYGYTF. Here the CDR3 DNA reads TGCGCCAGCAGCCCCCGGGACAGGGGGGGCTATGGCTACACCTTC.

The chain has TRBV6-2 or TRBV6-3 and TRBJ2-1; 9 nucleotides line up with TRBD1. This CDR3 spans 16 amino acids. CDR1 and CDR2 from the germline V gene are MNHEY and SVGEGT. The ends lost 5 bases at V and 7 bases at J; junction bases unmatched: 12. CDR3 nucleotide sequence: TGTGCCAGCAGTCCCCGGGGGACAGGGATAAGGAATGAGCAGTTCTTC. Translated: CASSPRGTGIRNEQFF.

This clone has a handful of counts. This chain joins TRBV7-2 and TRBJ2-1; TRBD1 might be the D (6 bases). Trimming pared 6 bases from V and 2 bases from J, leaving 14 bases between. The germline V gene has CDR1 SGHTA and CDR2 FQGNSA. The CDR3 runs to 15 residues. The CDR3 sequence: CASSLQGITYNEQFF. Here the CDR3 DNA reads TGTGCCAGCAGTTTACAGGGCATCACCTACAATGAGCAGTTCTTC.

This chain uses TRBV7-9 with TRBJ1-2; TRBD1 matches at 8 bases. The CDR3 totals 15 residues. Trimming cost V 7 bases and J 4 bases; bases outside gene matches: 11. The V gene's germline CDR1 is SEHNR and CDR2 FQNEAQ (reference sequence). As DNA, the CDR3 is TGTGCCAGCACCGAACAGGGGGAGGACGGCTATGGCTACACCTTC. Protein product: CASTEQGEDGYGYTF. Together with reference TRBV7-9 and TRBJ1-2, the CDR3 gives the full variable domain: DTGVSQNPRHKITKRGQNVTFRCDPISEHNRLYWYRQTLGQGPEFLTYFQNEAQLEKSRLLSDRFSAERPKGSFSTLEIQRTEQGDSAMYLCASTEQGEDGYGYTFGSGTRLTVV.

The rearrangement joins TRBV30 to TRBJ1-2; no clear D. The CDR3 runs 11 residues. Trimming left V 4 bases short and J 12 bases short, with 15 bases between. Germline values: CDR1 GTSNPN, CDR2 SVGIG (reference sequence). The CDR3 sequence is CAWTIGGTDTF. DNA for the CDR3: TGTGCCTGGACAATTGGCGGCACCGACACCTTC.

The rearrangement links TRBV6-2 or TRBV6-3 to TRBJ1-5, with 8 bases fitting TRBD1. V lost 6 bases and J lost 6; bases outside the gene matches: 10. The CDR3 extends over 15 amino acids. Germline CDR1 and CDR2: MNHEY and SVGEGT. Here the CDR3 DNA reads TGTGCCAGCAGCCGCCCGGGACAGGCACCTCAGCCCCAGCATTTT. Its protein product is CASSRPGQAPQPQHF.

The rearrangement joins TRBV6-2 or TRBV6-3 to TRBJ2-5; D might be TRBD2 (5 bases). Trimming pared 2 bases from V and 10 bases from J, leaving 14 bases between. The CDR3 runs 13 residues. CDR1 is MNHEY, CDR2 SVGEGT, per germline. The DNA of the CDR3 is TGTGCCAGCAGTTACACGAGGGATCGGGACCAGTACTTC. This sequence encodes CASSYTRDRDQYF.

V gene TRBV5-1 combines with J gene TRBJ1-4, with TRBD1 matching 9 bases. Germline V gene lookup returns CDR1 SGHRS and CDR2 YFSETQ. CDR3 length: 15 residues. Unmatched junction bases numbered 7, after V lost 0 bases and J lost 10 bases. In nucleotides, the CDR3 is TGCGCCAGCAGCTTGGGCGACAGGGGGGACGGAAAACTGTTTTTT. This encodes CASSLGDRGDGKLFF.

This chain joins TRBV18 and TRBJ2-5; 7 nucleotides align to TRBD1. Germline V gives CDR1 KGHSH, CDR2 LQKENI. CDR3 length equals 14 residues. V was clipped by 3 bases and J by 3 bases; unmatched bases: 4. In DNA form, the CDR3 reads TGTGCCAGCTCACCCTTCGACAGGGAAGAGACCCAGTACTTC. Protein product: CASSPFDREETQYF.

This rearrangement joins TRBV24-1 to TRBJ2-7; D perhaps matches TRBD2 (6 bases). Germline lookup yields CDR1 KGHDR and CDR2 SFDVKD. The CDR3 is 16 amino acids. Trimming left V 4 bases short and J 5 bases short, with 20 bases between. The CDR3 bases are TGTGCCACCAGTGACCCAGGACAAGGGAGGAATAACGAGCAGTACTTC. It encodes CATSDPGQGRNNEQYF.

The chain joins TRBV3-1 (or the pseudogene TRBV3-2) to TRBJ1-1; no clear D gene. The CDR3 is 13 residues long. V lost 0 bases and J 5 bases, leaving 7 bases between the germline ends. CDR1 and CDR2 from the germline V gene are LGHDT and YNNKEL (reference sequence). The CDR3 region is CASSQERPTEAFF. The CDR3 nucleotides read TGTGCCAGCAGCCAAGAGCGGCCTACTGAAGCTTTCTTT.

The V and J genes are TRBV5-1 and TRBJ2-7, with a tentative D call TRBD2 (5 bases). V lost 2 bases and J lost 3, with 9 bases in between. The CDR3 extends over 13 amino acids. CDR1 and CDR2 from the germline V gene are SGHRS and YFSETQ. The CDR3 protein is CASSFGESYEQYV. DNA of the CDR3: TGCGCCAGCAGCTTCGGGGAGAGCTACGAGCAGTACGTC.

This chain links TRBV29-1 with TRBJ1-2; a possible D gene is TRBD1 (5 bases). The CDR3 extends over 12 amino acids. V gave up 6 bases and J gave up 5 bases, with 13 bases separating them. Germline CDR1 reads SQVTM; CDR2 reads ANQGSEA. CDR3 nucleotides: TGCAGCGTGTTGCGGGGCGGGTATGGCTACACCTTC. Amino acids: CSVLRGGYGYTF.

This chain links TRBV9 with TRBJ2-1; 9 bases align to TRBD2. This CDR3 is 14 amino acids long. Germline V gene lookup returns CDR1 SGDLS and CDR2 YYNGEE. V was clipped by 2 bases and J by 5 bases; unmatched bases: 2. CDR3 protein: CASSVSGGHNEQFF. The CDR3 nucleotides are TGTGCCAGCAGCGTGAGCGGGGGGCACAATGAGCAGTTCTTC.

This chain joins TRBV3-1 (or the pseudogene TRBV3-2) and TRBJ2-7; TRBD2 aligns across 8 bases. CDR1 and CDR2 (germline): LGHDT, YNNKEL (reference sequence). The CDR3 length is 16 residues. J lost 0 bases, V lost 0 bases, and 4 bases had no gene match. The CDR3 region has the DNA TGTGCCAGCAGCCAAGAAGTGAGCGGGAGCTCCTACGAGCAGTACTTC. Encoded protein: CASSQEVSGSSYEQYF.